Presented here are 2 T cell receptor beta chains from one specimen sequenced in a study of beta chain features in type 1 diabetes. For these TCRs, the target antigens are not known. Overall study findings and caveats: There was a moderate but significant shortening of TCRB CDR3s in all four CD4+ subsets of Type 1 diabetes patients.

Isolated RNA was reverse transcribed in full, so expressed TCRB transcripts were sequenced. TCRdb's copy holds only in-frame clones and misses some; the assay was immunoSEQ multiplex PCR. The sample has around 650,000 clones; roughly an eighth are singletons. Sequencing input: naive CD4+ T cells from blood. The receptor source for this set is a young man with type 1 diabetes.

The chain has TRBV7-9 and TRBJ2-2; 7 bases line up with TRBD1. The CDR3 is 15 amino acids. V lost 6 bases and J lost 3; bases outside the gene matches: 7. The germline CDR1 and CDR2 sequences are SEHNR and FQNEAQ (reference sequence). This CDR3 reads CASSSNRGDTGELFF. The CDR3 DNA reads TGTGCCAGCAGTTCTAACAGGGGAGACACCGGGGAGCTGTTTTTT.

V and J are TRBV7-9 and TRBJ2-6; D tentatively reads TRBD1 or TRBD2 (6 bases each). The CDR3 spans 14 residues. In germline, CDR1 is SEHNR, CDR2 FQNEAQ (reference sequence). Trimming shortened V by 10 bases and J by 3 bases, and 13 bases separated the two germline ends. CDR3 DNA: TGTGCCACGGTGGGGGGCAATGGGGCCAACGTCCTGACTTTC. Translation: CATVGGNGANVLTF.